Listed here are 12 T cell receptor beta chains from one sample, sequenced in a study of early T cells in non-severe SARS-CoV-2 infection. TCRdb itself ran the 5' RACE reads through MiXCR, one entry per CDR3 protein. Altogether 70,000 to 90,000 distinct CDR3 sequences are present, approximately 12% being singletons, with the ten largest covering about 3%. Sequenced sample: whole blood. The receptors come from an adult who was a healthcare worker with PCR-confirmed SARS-CoV-2 infection or an uninfected control (not recorded which).

This clonotype has more than one count but fewer than ten. The chain links TRBV29-1 to TRBJ2-7, with unresolved D. This CDR3 spans 12 amino acids. Germline V gives CDR1 SQVTM, CDR2 ANQGSEA. V gave up 1 base and J gave up 3 bases, with 7 bases separating them. CDR3 sequence: CSVEGRNYEQYF. CDR3 DNA sequence: TGCAGCGTTGAAGGGCGGAACTACGAGCAGTACTTC.

The rearrangement joins TRBV30 to TRBJ2-5; the match to TRBD2 covers 15 bases. CDR1 and CDR2 from the germline V gene are GTSNPN and SVGIG (reference sequence). The V segment lost 1 base and the J segment 4 bases; nucleotides outside the gene matches: 7. There are 17 residues in the CDR3. The CDR3 region has the DNA TGTGCCTGGAGTGACCCGGGACTAGCGGGAGGAGGAGAGACCCAGTACTTC. This gives the protein CAWSDPGLAGGGETQYF.

This clonotype was recorded a few times. The V call is TRBV5-6, the J call TRBJ2-7, with D possibly being TRBD2 (5 bases). The germline V gene encodes CDR1 SGHDT and CDR2 YYEEEE. V was shortened by 1 base and J by 2 bases, with 16 bases between the two germline ends. CDR3 size: 16 residues. For the CDR3, the DNA is TGTGCCAGCAGCTTGCTTCCAGCGGCCGCTACCTACGAGCAGTACTTC. It is translated as CASSLLPAAATYEQYF.

Comments on this clonotype: The junction does not match germline at one end; this may be a read error. The rearrangement links TRBV6-1 to TRBJ1-3; D is unclear. The CDR3 length is 15 residues. Germline values: CDR1 MNHNS, CDR2 SASEGT. In nucleotides, the CDR3 is TGTGCCAGCAGTGAAGCGGCGGGCTCTGAAAACACCATATATTTT. It encodes CASSEAAGSENTIYF.

In this sample, this clonotype turned up a few times. The chain joins TRBV29-1 to TRBJ2-7; D might be TRBD1 (5 bases). The germline V gene encodes CDR1 SQVTM and CDR2 ANQGSEA. The V end lost 4 bases, the J end lost 3 bases, and 10 bases lay between the germline ends. CDR3 length: 12 residues. CDR3 amino acids: CSVGKGNYEQYF. In DNA, the CDR3 is TGCAGCGTTGGGAAGGGGAACTACGAGCAGTACTTC.

The rearrangement joins TRBV29-1 to TRBJ2-5; D ambiguous. Germline V gives CDR1 SQVTM, CDR2 ANQGSEA. Trimming cost V 4 bases and J 7 bases, with 13 bases left between them. The CDR3 spans 12 residues. CDR3 nucleotides: TGCAGCGTTGGGGCCTTTGAGAGGACCCAGTACTTC. Its translation is CSVGAFERTQYF.

There are many counts of this clonotype. This sequence joins TRBV2 and TRBJ2-4; no definite D call. CDR3 size: 14 residues. The V and J ends lost 6 bases and 2 bases respectively, with 11 bases between them. Germline lookup yields CDR1 SNHLY and CDR2 FYNNEI. CDR3 sequence reads: CASSAHETKNIQYF. Written as DNA, the CDR3 is TGTGCCAGCAGCGCGCATGAAACCAAAAACATTCAGTACTTC.

This clonotype came up a few times. This chain links TRBV10-3 with TRBJ1-6, with no clear D. Looked up from germline, CDR1 is ENHRY and CDR2 is SYGVKD. V was shortened by 3 bases and J by 8 bases, with 14 bases between the two germline ends. There are 15 residues in the CDR3. The CDR3 protein is CAISDWEREDSPLHF. The CDR3 DNA reads as TGTGCCATCAGTGATTGGGAGAGGGAGGATTCACCCCTCCACTTT.

In nucleotides, the CDR3 is TGTGCCACCAGCAACCTACTAGCGGGAGGAACCACCGGGGAGCTGTTTTTT. It is translated as CATSNLLAGGTTGELFF. The rearrangement links TRBV24-1 to TRBJ2-2; 12 bases are shared with TRBD2. Germline V gene lookup returns CDR1 KGHDR and CDR2 SFDVKD. The CDR3 covers 17 residues. J was trimmed by 4 bases and V by 7 bases; bases with no gene match: 9.

The rearrangement uses TRBV27 and TRBJ1-2; 10 bases are shared with TRBD1. The CDR3 has 15 residues. From germline, CDR1 is MNHEY and CDR2 SMNVEV (reference sequence). J gave up 6 bases and V 3 bases, and 7 bases lay outside the gene matches. CDR3 DNA sequence: TGTGCCAGCAGTTTGGTCACCGGGACAGGGGATGGCTACACCTTC. Protein product: CASSLVTGTGDGYTF.

This clonotype was seen repeatedly, ten times or more. The chain is built from TRBV27 and TRBJ1-6, with D unclear. Germline CDR1 reads MNHEY; CDR2 reads SMNVEV (reference sequence). This CDR3 is built from 15 residues. V dropped 4 bases and J dropped 0 bases, with 7 bases sitting between them. CDR3 sequence (DNA): TGTGCCAGCAGTTGGACGAGCTCCTATAATTCACCCCTCCACTTT. Protein: CASSWTSSYNSPLHF.

This clonotype appeared a few times. One junction end does not reproduce the germline sequence, and a read error may be involved. J is TRBJ1-1 and V is TRBV28, with TRBD1 as a possible D gene (5 bases). The CDR3 is 14 residues long. Germline V gene data show CDR1 as MDHEN and CDR2 as SYDVKM. The CDR3 loop is CASSPAGYNTEVFF. The CDR3 nucleotides read TGTGCCAGCAGTCCTGCAGGGTATAACACTGAAGTTTTCTTT. The entire variable domain, with the rest obtained from reference TRBV28 and TRBJ1-1, is as follows: DVKVTQSSRYLVKRTGEKVFLECVQDMDHENMFWYRQDPGLGLRLIYFSYDVKMKEKGDIPEGYSVSREKKERFSLILESASTNQTSMYLCASSPAGYNTEVFFGQGTRLTVV.